The 32 T cell receptor beta chains below come from one sample, sequenced in a study of T cell repertoires in cytomegalovirus infection. Antigens for these TCRs are unknown. TCRdb redid the calling of the reads with MiXCR, one entry per CDR3 protein. This sample yields roughly 990,000 distinct CDR3 sequences, of which 31% are seen a single time; about 14% belongs to the top ten. The sequencing used cultured CD8+ T cells from PBMCs, collected from culture after CMV antigen stimulation. These receptors came from a human donor in good health (CMV status not recorded). Some clones in this sample may be carry-over from other donors' samples.

The table lists this clonotype with a few counts. This chain uses TRBV20-1 with TRBJ1-1; perhaps TRBD1 as D (6 bases). CDR3 length: 14 residues. Looked up from germline, CDR1 is DFQATT and CDR2 is SNEGSKA (reference sequence). V lost 6 bases, J lost 2 bases, and 16 bases lay in between. CDR3 DNA: TGCAGTGCCTCGGGGGGGGCAATTAACACTGAAGCTTTCTTT. The encoded protein is CSASGGAINTEAFF.

This clonotype was observed a handful of times. J is TRBJ2-5 and V is TRBV12-3 or TRBV12-4, with D maybe TRBD1 (8 bases). The CDR3 consists of 15 residues. V was pared by 7 bases and J by 3 bases, with 18 bases between. Here the CDR3 reads CASTPYRGTKETQYF. For the CDR3, the DNA is TGTGCCAGCACCCCGTACAGGGGGACTAAAGAGACCCAGTACTTC.

The chain couples TRBV14 to TRBJ2-7; D is uncertain. The CDR3 is 13 residues long. Trimming cost V 1 base and J 7 bases, with 11 bases left between them. Germline assignment: CDR1 SGHDN and CDR2 FVKESK. The CDR3 DNA sequence: TGTGCCAGCAGCCAAGGTCCGTTTTGGGAGCAGTACTTC. Protein product: CASSQGPFWEQYF.

The sample holds a few counts of this clonotype. The chain recombines TRBV27 with TRBJ2-3, with a weak D call TRBD2 (7 bases). V lost 10 bases and J 1 base, leaving 15 bases between the germline ends. Germline assignment: CDR1 MNHEY and CDR2 SMNVEV (reference sequence). The CDR3 contains 14 residues. The CDR3, as DNA: TGTGCCACCGGACGGGGGGCCGGCACAGATACGCAGTATTTT. Encoded protein: CATGRGAGTDTQYF.

The rearrangement uses TRBV12-3 or TRBV12-4 and TRBJ2-1; D gene ambiguous. The V end lost 6 bases, the J end lost 10 bases, and 10 bases lay between the germline ends. The CDR3 has 11 residues. The CDR3 DNA reads as TGTGCCAGCAGGGCCTTAAGGGAGCAGTTCTTC. Its protein is CASRALREQFF.

This clonotype came up a few times. The V call is TRBV28, the J call TRBJ2-7; 8 bases align to TRBD1. Germline trimming cut 6 bases from V and 2 bases from J; bases unmatched to any gene: 3. The CDR3 runs 13 residues. Germline CDR1 is MDHEN and CDR2 is SYDVKM. In nucleotides, the CDR3 is TGTGCCAGCAGGCCACAGGGGGCCTACGAGCAGTACGTC. Translated: CASRPQGAYEQYV.

This clonotype was seen a single time. The chain is built from TRBV4-2 and TRBJ1-1, with D maybe TRBD1 (6 bases). V gave up 8 bases and J gave up 10 bases, with 23 bases separating them. Germline V gene lookup returns CDR1 LGHNA and CDR2 YNFKEQ. The CDR3 length is 14 residues. The CDR3: CASGQTPKRGGAFF. CDR3 bases: TGTGCCAGCGGGCAGACGCCGAAAAGAGGGGGAGCTTTCTTT.

In its sample, this clonotype was seen many times. The CDR3 reads CASSSPRQGNTDTQYF. The CDR3 DNA sequence: TGTGCCAGCAGCTCCCCAAGACAGGGAAACACAGATACGCAGTATTTT. The V call is TRBV7-2, the J call TRBJ2-3, with 7 bases identical to TRBD1. The CDR3 is made up of 16 amino acids. V lost 4 bases and J lost 2; bases outside the gene matches: 9. Germline CDR1 reads SGHTA; CDR2 reads FQGNSA.

The chain combines TRBV6-5 with TRBJ2-7; D unresolved. The CDR3 spans 12 residues. Deletions cut 0 bases from V and 6 bases from J, with 6 bases between. CDR1 is MNHEY, CDR2 SVGAGI, per germline. The CDR3 here is CASSYSGFEQYF. The CDR3 nucleotides are TGTGCCAGCAGTTACTCAGGGTTCGAGCAGTACTTC.

V usage is TRBV6-5 and J usage is TRBJ2-1; TRBD2 matches at 8 bases. Trimming took 4 bases from V and 8 from J; bases not matched to a gene: 4. The CDR3 contains 13 residues. Germline CDR1 is MNHEY and CDR2 is SVGAGI. CDR3 in amino acids: CASSWSGGHEQFF. CDR3 bases: TGTGCCAGCAGTTGGTCGGGGGGGCATGAGCAGTTCTTC.

This clonotype was counted between two and nine times. V and J are TRBV6-5 and TRBJ2-7; 7 bases align to TRBD2. J was trimmed by 2 bases and V by 2 bases; bases with no gene match: 0. This CDR3 spans 13 amino acids. Germline-derived CDR1 and CDR2 are MNHEY and SVGAGI. The CDR3 loop reads CASSYGTTYEQYF. The DNA of the CDR3 is TGTGCCAGCAGTTACGGGACTACCTACGAGCAGTACTTC.

The rearrangement joins TRBV27 to TRBJ1-1, with D possibly TRBD1 on 5 matching bases. Per the germline V gene, CDR1 is MNHEY and CDR2 is SMNVEV (reference sequence). Trimming removed 6 bases from V and 1 base from J, with 12 bases in between. The length of the CDR3 is 14 residues. The CDR3 nucleotides are TGTGCCAGCAGAACAGGACACCCGAACACTGAAGCTTTCTTT. Translated: CASRTGHPNTEAFF.

About this clonotype itself: An end of the junction differs from the germline gene, which may be a read error. V usage is TRBV10-3 and J usage is TRBJ2-4, with 8 bases fitting TRBD1. This CDR3 is built from 15 residues. From germline, CDR1 is ENHRY and CDR2 SYGVKD. DNA for the CDR3: TGTACCATCAGTGATGGGGGACAGGTTAAAAACATTCAGTACTTC. Translated, it gives CTISDGGQVKNIQYF.

The V and J genes are TRBV28 and TRBJ2-5; D is possibly TRBD2 (7 bases). Germline values: CDR1 MDHEN, CDR2 SYDVKM. With 4 bases removed from V and 4 bases from J, the gap between germline ends came to 22 bases. The CDR3 extends over 17 amino acids. CDR3 DNA: TGTGCCAGCAGTTCCCCTCGAGCCTCGAGGGGGGGAGAGACCCAGTACTTC. Translation: CASSSPRASRGGETQYF.

The chain is built from TRBV2 and TRBJ1-5; D unresolved. The CDR3 is made up of 15 amino acids. Germline loops: CDR1 SNHLY, CDR2 FYNNEI. The V and J ends lost 1 base and 0 bases respectively, with 7 bases between them. The CDR3 reads CASSEGVVSNQPQHF. The CDR3 DNA is TGTGCCAGCAGTGAAGGGGTCGTTAGCAATCAGCCCCAGCATTTT.

The chain combines TRBV6-1 with TRBJ2-7; perhaps TRBD2 as D (6 bases). This CDR3 is built from 12 residues. The V gene's germline CDR1 is MNHNS and CDR2 SASEGT. Trimming shortened V by 10 bases and J by 3 bases, and 13 bases separated the two germline ends. CDR3 nucleotides: TGTGCCACCTGGGGAGGTAACTACGAGCAGTACTTC. Amino acids: CATWGGNYEQYF.

This clonotype came up a few times. The gene calls are TRBV27 and TRBJ1-5, with 8 bases matching TRBD1. The CDR3 length is 16 residues. After removal of 6 bases from V and 4 bases from J, the junction contained 11 bases not matched to a gene. Germline-derived CDR1 and CDR2 are MNHEY and SMNVEV (reference sequence). CDR3 sequence: CASSPFPDRDNQPQHF. CDR3 DNA: TGTGCCAGCAGCCCATTTCCGGACAGGGATAATCAGCCCCAGCATTTT.

The gene calls are TRBV7-9 and TRBJ1-2; a possible D gene is TRBD1 (5 bases). Germline V gives CDR1 SEHNR, CDR2 FQNEAQ (reference sequence). The CDR3 has 12 residues. Between the trimmed V and J ends, which lost 8 bases and 4 bases, there was a span of 11 bases. The CDR3 loop reads CASSKGTYGYTF. As DNA, the CDR3 is TGTGCCAGCTCAAAGGGGACCTATGGCTACACCTTC.

This sequence joins TRBV7-6 and TRBJ1-6; a weak D match, TRBD1 (5 bases). Trimming pared 1 base from V and 0 bases from J, leaving 13 bases between. Germline V gene data show CDR1 as SGHVS and CDR2 as FNYEAQ. The CDR3 totals 18 residues. Here the CDR3 reads CASSLERQGLSYNSPLHF. CDR3 nucleotides: TGTGCCAGCAGCTTAGAAAGGCAGGGACTCTCCTATAATTCACCCCTCCACTTT.

This clonotype was observed at least ten times. The CDR3 sequence: CASSYPNRGPNTGELFF. CDR3 nucleotides: TGTGCCAGCAGTTACCCGAACAGGGGGCCGAACACCGGGGAGCTGTTTTTT. The V call is TRBV7-2, the J call TRBJ2-2, with TRBD1 identical over 9 bases. The germline V gene encodes CDR1 SGHTA and CDR2 FQGNSA. The CDR3 totals 17 residues. Trimming at V came to 6 bases and at J to 0 bases, leaving 8 bases not matched to a gene.

The V call is TRBV20-1, the J call TRBJ2-7, with D possibly TRBD1 on 5 matching bases. Germline-derived CDR1 and CDR2 are DFQATT and SNEGSKA (reference sequence). Trimming took 2 bases from V and 4 from J, leaving 12 bases between them. The length of the CDR3 is 13 residues. The CDR3 DNA follows: TGCAGTGCTAGACCCTTGAAGGGGTACGAGCAGTACGTC. It is translated as CSARPLKGYEQYV.

A few counts support this clonotype. The CDR3, as DNA: TGTGCCAGCAGTTACTCGGGAGGACAGGGCTATAATTCACCCCTCCACTTT. It encodes CASSYSGGQGYNSPLHF. This chain connects TRBV6-5 to TRBJ1-6; TRBD1 matches 8 bases. Germline V CDR1 and CDR2: MNHEY, SVGAGI. This CDR3 has 17 amino acids. With V trimmed by 0 bases and J by 3 bases, 4 bases remained unmatched.

The chain uses TRBV6-2 or TRBV6-3 and TRBJ1-5; D gene ambiguous. V lost 0 bases to trimming and J lost 0 bases, with 18 bases between them. The CDR3 has 19 residues. The germline CDR1 and CDR2 sequences are MNHEY and SVGEGT. The CDR3 sequence: CASSYSARSAVYSNQPQHF. CDR3 nucleotides: TGTGCCAGCAGTTACTCGGCCAGGAGCGCAGTATATAGCAATCAGCCCCAGCATTTT.

The V call is TRBV4-1, the J call TRBJ2-2; TRBD2 aligns across 7 bases. Germline V gene data show CDR1 as MGHRA and CDR2 as YSYEKL. CDR3 length equals 14 residues. Trimming removed 0 bases from V and 6 bases from J; junction bases left unmatched: 1. The DNA for the CDR3 is TGCGCCAGCAGCCAAGATGCGGGGGCCGGGGAGCTGTTTTTT. Protein product: CASSQDAGAGELFF.

The table lists this clonotype with many counts. The rearrangement joins TRBV7-8 to TRBJ2-1; D gene ambiguous. Trimming took off 5 bases at V and 8 bases at J, with 13 bases between the two ends. The CDR3 contains 13 residues. The V gene's germline CDR1 is SGHVS and CDR2 FQNEAQ. CDR3 DNA sequence: TGTGCCAGCAGCCCCACAGCGTCGCATGAGCAGTTCTTC. It translates to CASSPTASHEQFF.

Points on this clonotype: With a much larger clone just one base away, this may be a read error. The chain couples TRBV12-3 or TRBV12-4 to TRBJ1-1; D call uncertain. The V gene lost 6 bases and the J gene lost 1 base, with 12 bases spanning the gap. This CDR3 region has 14 residues. CDR3 sequence reads: CASRYTLENTEAFF. For the CDR3, the DNA is TGTGCCAGCAGATACACCCTGGAGAACACTGAAGCTTTCTTT.

The chain has TRBV9 and TRBJ2-2, with D uncertain. V lost 1 base and J lost 7, with 5 bases in between. The CDR3 has 12 residues. Germline loops: CDR1 SGDLS, CDR2 YYNGEE. The CDR3 region has the DNA TGTGCCAGCAGCGTACAGAACGGGGAGCTGTTTTTT. This codes for CASSVQNGELFF.

The chain combines TRBV4-3 with TRBJ2-1; a weak D match, TRBD2 (5 bases). V gave up 4 bases and J gave up 8 bases, with 12 bases separating them. The CDR3 totals 13 residues. Germline CDR1 reads LGHNA; CDR2 reads YSLEER. This CDR3 reads CASSPGYDDEQFF. DNA of the CDR3: TGCGCCAGCAGCCCGGGATACGACGATGAGCAGTTCTTC.

This clonotype was picked up a small number of times. The chain has TRBV10-3 and TRBJ1-2, with D possibly matching TRBD1 (6 bases). Looked up from germline, CDR1 is ENHRY and CDR2 is SYGVKD. V was shortened by 6 bases and J by 8 bases, with 19 bases between the two germline ends. This CDR3 is 14 amino acids long. The CDR3 nucleotides read TGTGCCATCAGAAAGGGGGGATCATCCAACGGCTACACCTTC. Translated, it gives CAIRKGGSSNGYTF.

V and J are TRBV7-9 and TRBJ2-5, with D perhaps matching TRBD2 (7 bases). The CDR3 has 15 residues. The germline V gene encodes CDR1 SEHNR and CDR2 FQNEAQ (reference sequence). V shed 4 bases and J shed 4 bases, with 16 bases lying between them. The CDR3 DNA reads TGTGCCAGCAGCTCGGGGGGCCCAGACCCAGAGACCCAGTACTTC. This codes for CASSSGGPDPETQYF.

This clonotype was recorded a few times. This chain connects TRBV4-2 to TRBJ2-4, with D uncertain. This CDR3 is 13 amino acids long. Germline assignment: CDR1 LGHNA and CDR2 YNFKEQ. Trimming took 1 base from V and 4 from J, leaving 5 bases between them. The CDR3 DNA sequence: TGTGCCAGCAGCCAAGCGCGAAAAAACATTCAGTACTTC. Translating gives CASSQARKNIQYF.

This clonotype came up a few times. The rearrangement links TRBV6-2 or TRBV6-3 to TRBJ2-3, with D perhaps TRBD1 or TRBD2 (6 bases each). The V and J ends lost 0 bases and 1 base respectively, with 11 bases between them. The CDR3 totals 16 residues. Germline loops: CDR1 MNHEY, CDR2 SVGEGT. The CDR3 region is CASSYSAGEGTDTQYF. CDR3 coding DNA: TGTGCCAGCAGTTACTCGGCAGGGGAGGGCACAGATACGCAGTATTTT.